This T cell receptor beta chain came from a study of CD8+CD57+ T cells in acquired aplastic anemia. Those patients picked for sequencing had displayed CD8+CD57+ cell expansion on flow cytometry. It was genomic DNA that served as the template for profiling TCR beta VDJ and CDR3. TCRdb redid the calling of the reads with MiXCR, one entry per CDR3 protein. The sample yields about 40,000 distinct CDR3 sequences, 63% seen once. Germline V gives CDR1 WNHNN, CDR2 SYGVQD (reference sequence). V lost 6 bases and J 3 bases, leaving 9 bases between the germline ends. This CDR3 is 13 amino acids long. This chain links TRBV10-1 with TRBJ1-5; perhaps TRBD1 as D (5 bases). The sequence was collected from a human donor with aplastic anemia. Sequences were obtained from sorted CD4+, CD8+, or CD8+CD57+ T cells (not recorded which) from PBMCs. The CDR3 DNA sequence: TGCGCCAGCAGCCGGGGACTCAATCAGCCCCAGCATTTT. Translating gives CASSRGLNQPQHF.